This T cell receptor beta chain was retrieved from a study of blood T cell repertoires in COVID-19. Overall study context: Spain, Italy and the United States supplied samples that represented acute and convalescent COVID-19.

Original processing methods: Quantification of nucleated cells was approximated via reference gene primer amplification. Generated by immunoSEQ multiplex PCR, the TCRdb table keeps only in-frame clones and is missing some. That table supplies the V and J calls and clone size; D and trimming were determined from the DNA. This table holds around 380,000 clones, 81% found once. Sequenced material: peripheral blood. The clonotype comes from a human donor with acute or convalescent COVID-19. The donor label of this sample is uncertain.

CDR3 loop: CASSLNRNTGELFF. CDR3 sequence (DNA): TGTGCCAGCAGTTTAAACAGGAACACCGGGGAGCTGTTTTTT. The chain carries TRBV28 and TRBJ2-2; D gene ambiguous. The CDR3 is 14 residues long. With 2 bases removed from V and 1 base from J, the gap between germline ends came to 5 bases. Germline V gene sequence: CDR1 MDHEN, CDR2 SYDVKM.